A single T cell receptor (beta chain) is shown here with its context. The sample originates from a study of T cell changes during pregnancy in multiple sclerosis. Sequenced by immunoSEQ multiplex PCR; TCRdb stores in-frame clones only, minus some. The sample carries about 98,000 clones, under 95% recorded once. CDR3 length: 14 residues. Germline V gene data show CDR1 as SGHNT and CDR2 as YYREEE (reference sequence). Trimming removed 3 bases from V and 6 bases from J; junction bases left unmatched: 7. The sequences come from peripheral blood, collected after pregnancy. J is TRBJ2-7 and V is TRBV5-4; the match to TRBD1 covers 9 bases. The TCR sequence derives from a female donor in good health, enrolled as a control in a pregnancy study. DNA for the CDR3: TGTGCCAGCAGCTCGGGGACAGGGATGGGCGAGCAGTACTTC. Protein sequence: CASSSGTGMGEQYF.